Following are 4 T cell receptor beta chains from one sample sequenced in a study of blood T cells in healthy people across ages. The second PCR ran roughly 7 to 12 cycles with a sample-barcoded 5' primer and J-beta primers. TCRdb re-called the 5' RACE reads with MiXCR, one entry per CDR3 protein. The sample holds about 1.4 million distinct CDR3 sequences, approximately 59% seen once. Sequenced material: blood. These receptors all come from a young man in good health.

V gene TRBV5-1 combines with J gene TRBJ2-5, with D hard to call. This CDR3 is built from 17 residues. Germline values: CDR1 SGHRS, CDR2 YFSETQ. Between the trimmed V and J ends, which lost 0 bases and 11 bases, there was a span of 26 bases. This CDR3 reads CASSLEGSRHDYNEQYF. DNA of the CDR3: TGCGCCAGCAGCTTGGAGGGTTCGCGGCACGATTACAATGAGCAGTACTTC. Full variable domain (rest looked up from reference TRBV5-1 and TRBJ2-5): KAGVTQTPRYLIKTRGQQVTLSCSPISGHRSVSWYQQTPGQGLQFLFEYFSETQRNKGNFPGRFSGRQFSNSRSEMNVSTLELGDSALYLCASSLEGSRHDYNEQYFGPGTRLLVL.

This clonotype appeared a few times. In nucleotides, the CDR3 is TGCGCCAGCAGTGATGAGGAGACTACTAACTACGAGCAGTACTTC. The encoded protein is CASSDEETTNYEQYF. The chain employs TRBV10-2 and TRBJ2-5; D is perhaps TRBD2 (5 bases). The J call may be wrong; the DNA end is better matched by TRBJ2-7. The CDR3 has 15 amino acids. Germline-derived CDR1 and CDR2 are WSHSY and SAAADI.

For this clonotype: A junction end diverges from the germline sequence, so it may reflect a read error. V gene TRBV7-8 combines with J gene TRBJ1-6, with TRBD1 matching 9 bases. The CDR3 runs to 18 residues. Germline CDR1 and CDR2: SGHVS and FQNEAQ. The CDR3 nucleotides are TGTGCCAGCAGCCGACTTCTTGGACAGGGGCTCTATACTTCACCCCTCCACTTT. Amino acids: CASSRLLGQGLYTSPLHF.

This chain connects TRBV4-1 to TRBJ2-2; D gene uncertain. V was pared by 5 bases and J by 10 bases, with 8 bases between. This CDR3 contains 11 residues. CDR1 MGHRA and CDR2 YSYEKL come from the germline V gene. CDR3 nucleotides: TGCGCCAGCAGCACTCGGGCGGAGCTGTTTTTT. Translated, it gives CASSTRAELFF.